The next 17 T cell receptor beta chains were all read from a single sample in a study of neoadjuvant anti-PD-1 for oral cavity cancer. Generated by immunoSEQ multiplex PCR, the TCRdb table keeps only in-frame clones and is missing some. The table shows around 6,700 clones, with 55% to 75% occurring only once. The starting material was PBMCs, obtained before nivolumab (anti-PD-1) treatment. These receptors all come from a person aged 35-79 years with oral cavity squamous cell carcinoma.

The V call is TRBV11-2, the J call TRBJ2-1; D gene unclear. The CDR3 totals 15 residues. Trimming pared 2 bases from V and 4 bases from J, leaving 12 bases between. CDR1 is SGHAT, CDR2 FQNNGV, per germline. The CDR3 coding sequence is TGTGCCAGCAGCTTAATATCGTCCGTATACAATGAGCAGTTCTTC. Translated: CASSLISSVYNEQFF. The full variable domain, with the rest looked up from reference TRBV11-2 and TRBJ2-1, is EAGVAQSPRYKIIEKRQSVAFWCNPISGHATLYWYQQILGQGPKLLIQFQNNGVVDDSQLPKDRFSAERLKGVDSTLKIQPAKLEDSAVYLCASSLISSVYNEQFFGPGTRLTVL.

This chain links TRBV4-3 with TRBJ2-1; 12 bases are shared with TRBD2. The V gene's germline CDR1 is LGHNA and CDR2 YSLEER. The CDR3 sequence is 16 residues long. V was pared by 6 bases and J by 3 bases, with 6 bases of the junction left unmatched. DNA for the CDR3: TGCGCCAGCAGGGCATCTAGCGGGGGGGACTACAATGAGCAGTTCTTC. Its protein product is CASRASSGGDYNEQFF.

J is TRBJ1-2 and V is TRBV25-1; TRBD1 matches at 7 bases. Germline V gives CDR1 MGHDK, CDR2 SYGVNS. V trimming: 4 bases; J trimming: 8 bases; junction bases outside the gene matches: 7. The CDR3 length is 13 residues. DNA of the CDR3: TGTGCCAGCAGTGTCCTCGACAGGGACGGCTACACCTTC. Translated: CASSVLDRDGYTF.

The chain combines TRBV28 with TRBJ1-2; 10 bases map to TRBD1. The germline V gene has CDR1 MDHEN and CDR2 SYDVKM. This CDR3 is 15 amino acids long. Unmatched junction bases numbered 7, after V lost 5 bases and J lost 4 bases. DNA of the CDR3: TGTGCCAGCAGTCACGGGACAGGGGCTTTCTATGGCTACACCTTC. Translating gives CASSHGTGAFYGYTF.

The V and J genes are TRBV6-5 and TRBJ1-1; possible D gene TRBD1, 6 bases. Germline V CDR1 and CDR2: MNHEY, SVGAGI. Trimming pared 6 bases from V and 7 bases from J, leaving 15 bases between. The CDR3 loop spans 13 amino acids. CDR3 nucleotide sequence: TGTGCCAGCAGATCCGACAGGTTTTATGAAGCTTTCTTT. Amino acids: CASRSDRFYEAFF.

This clone was counted only a few times. V is TRBV28 and J is TRBJ1-2; D is unresolved. CDR1 and CDR2 from the germline V gene are MDHEN and SYDVKM. The V end lost 9 bases, the J end lost 1 base, and 9 bases lay between the germline ends. The CDR3 is 12 amino acids. CDR3 residues: CASGGINYGYTF. The CDR3 bases are TGTGCCAGTGGAGGGATTAACTATGGCTACACCTTC.

The chain employs TRBV7-9 and TRBJ2-7; 9 bases align to TRBD1. Germline-derived CDR1 and CDR2 are SEHNR and FQNEAQ (reference sequence). This CDR3 has 10 residues. CDR3 residues: CGTGDYEQYF. The CDR3 DNA reads as TGTGGGACAGGGGATTACGAGCAGTACTTC.

The chain has TRBV14 and TRBJ2-7, with D perhaps TRBD2 (7 bases). Germline CDR1 is SGHDN and CDR2 is FVKESK. This CDR3 comprises 20 residues. The V end was cut by 0 bases, the J end by 0 bases, with 24 bases between. This CDR3 reads CASSQDWVGGRRVYSYEQYF. CDR3 coding DNA: TGTGCCAGCAGCCAAGATTGGGTCGGGGGGCGAAGAGTTTACTCCTACGAGCAGTACTTC.

V gene TRBV5-5 combines with J gene TRBJ2-7; 8 bases are shared with TRBD1. CDR1 and CDR2 (germline): SGHKS, YYEKEE (reference sequence). The CDR3 sequence is 12 residues long. V lost 3 bases, J lost 6 bases, and 2 bases stayed unmatched. CDR3 amino acids: CASSSGGGEQYF. CDR3 bases: TGTGCCAGCAGCTCAGGGGGCGGCGAGCAGTACTTC.

This chain links TRBV11-3 with TRBJ2-7, with D possibly TRBD1 on 5 matching bases. Germline V gene lookup returns CDR1 SGHNT and CDR2 YENEEA. Trimming shortened V by 1 base and J by 3 bases, and 7 bases separated the two germline ends. The CDR3 loop spans 13 amino acids. The CDR3, as DNA: TGTGCCAGCAGCTTAGGACAGCACTACGAGCAGTACTTC. Protein sequence: CASSLGQHYEQYF.

The chain employs TRBV9 and TRBJ2-1; 11 nucleotides align to TRBD2. Trimming removed 3 bases from V and 0 bases from J; junction bases left unmatched: 8. The CDR3 consists of 18 residues. From germline, CDR1 is SGDLS and CDR2 YYNGEE. The CDR3 protein is CASSAPLAGGSSYNEQFF. CDR3 DNA: TGTGCCAGCAGCGCCCCTCTAGCGGGGGGAAGCTCCTACAATGAGCAGTTCTTC.

This rearrangement joins TRBV10-3 to TRBJ1-1, with TRBD1 as a possible D gene (5 bases). Germline V lookup: CDR1 ENHRY, CDR2 SYGVKD. V was clipped by 6 bases and J by 4 bases, with 15 bases between them. The length of the CDR3 is 14 residues. The DNA of the CDR3 is TGTGCCATCAGCGACCGGGGGGGAAGCACTGAAGCTTTCTTT. Its translation: CAISDRGGSTEAFF.

The V and J genes are TRBV9 and TRBJ2-3, with 10 bases that match TRBD2. The trim removed 0 bases at V and 2 bases at J, leaving 6 bases unmatched. The CDR3 contains 17 residues. The V gene's germline CDR1 is SGDLS and CDR2 YYNGEE. Written as DNA, the CDR3 is TGTGCCAGCAGCGTAGAGCCAGCGGGGGGGCCCACAGATACGCAGTATTTT. Translated: CASSVEPAGGPTDTQYF.

This chain links TRBV27 with TRBJ1-6; D is possibly TRBD1 (5 bases). Germline assignment: CDR1 MNHEY and CDR2 SMNVEV (reference sequence). The V end was cut by 4 bases, the J end by 5 bases, with 9 bases between. The CDR3 sequence is 14 residues long. The CDR3 region is CASSSRQNNSPLHF. Written as DNA, the CDR3 is TGTGCCAGCAGTTCCCGACAGAATAATTCACCCCTCCACTTT.

The J gene is TRBJ1-5, the V gene TRBV19; D uncertain. Germline V gene data show CDR1 as LNHDA and CDR2 as SQIVND (reference sequence). This CDR3 is 15 amino acids long. The ends were cut back, 10 bases at V and 5 bases at J, with 21 bases in the middle. CDR3 region: CATQKGVSVYQPQHF. The DNA of the CDR3 is TGTGCCACACAGAAAGGAGTCAGCGTCTATCAGCCCCAGCATTTT. Filled out from reference TRBV19 and TRBJ1-5, the complete variable domain reads DGGITQSPKYLFRKEGQNVTLSCEQNLNHDAMYWYRQDPGQGLRLIYYSQIVNDFQKGDIAEGYSVSREKKESFPLTVTSAQKNPTAFYLCATQKGVSVYQPQHFGDGTRLSIL.

V is TRBV14 and J is TRBJ2-1; D remains unclear. This CDR3 contains 13 residues. CDR1 is SGHDN and CDR2 is FVKESK in the germline V gene. V shed 2 bases and J shed 5 bases, with 7 bases lying between them. The CDR3 DNA reads TGTGCCAGCAGCCAAAGGAAGAACAATGAGCAGTTCTTC. It encodes CASSQRKNNEQFF. The full variable domain, rest sourced from reference TRBV14 and TRBJ2-1, is EAGVTQFPSHSVIEKGQTVTLRCDPISGHDNLYWYRRVMGKEIKFLLHFVKESKQDESGMPNNRFLAERTGGTYSTLKVQPAELEDSGVYFCASSQRKNNEQFFGPGTRLTVL.

This rearrangement joins TRBV6-5 to TRBJ1-2; 11 bases are shared with TRBD1. The CDR3 contains 15 residues. After removal of 6 bases from V and 4 bases from J, the junction contained 7 bases not matched to a gene. Germline V gives CDR1 MNHEY, CDR2 SVGAGI. The CDR3 spells CASRTGQGAAYGYTF. For the CDR3, the DNA is TGTGCCAGCAGGACCGGACAGGGGGCGGCCTATGGCTACACCTTC.